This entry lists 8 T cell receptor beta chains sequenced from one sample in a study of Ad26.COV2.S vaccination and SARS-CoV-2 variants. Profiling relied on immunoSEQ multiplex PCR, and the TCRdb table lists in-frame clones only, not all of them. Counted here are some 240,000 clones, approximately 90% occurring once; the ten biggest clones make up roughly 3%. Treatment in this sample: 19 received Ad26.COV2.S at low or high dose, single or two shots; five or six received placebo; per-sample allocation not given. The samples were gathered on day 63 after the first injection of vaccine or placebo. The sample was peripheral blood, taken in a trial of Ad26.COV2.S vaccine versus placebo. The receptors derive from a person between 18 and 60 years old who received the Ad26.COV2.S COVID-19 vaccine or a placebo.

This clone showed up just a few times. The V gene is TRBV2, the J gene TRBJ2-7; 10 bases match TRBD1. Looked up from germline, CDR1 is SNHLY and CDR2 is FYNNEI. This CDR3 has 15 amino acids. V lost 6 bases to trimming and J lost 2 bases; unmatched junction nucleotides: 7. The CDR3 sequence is CASSVGGTGAYEQYF. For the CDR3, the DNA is TGTGCCAGCAGCGTCGGTGGGACAGGGGCCTACGAGCAGTACTTC.

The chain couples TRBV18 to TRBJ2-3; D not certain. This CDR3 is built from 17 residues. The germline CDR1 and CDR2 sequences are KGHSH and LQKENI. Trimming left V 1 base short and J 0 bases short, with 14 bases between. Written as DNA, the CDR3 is TGTGCCAGCTCACCACTTTCGACTGGCGGTAGCACAGATACGCAGTATTTT. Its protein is CASSPLSTGGSTDTQYF.

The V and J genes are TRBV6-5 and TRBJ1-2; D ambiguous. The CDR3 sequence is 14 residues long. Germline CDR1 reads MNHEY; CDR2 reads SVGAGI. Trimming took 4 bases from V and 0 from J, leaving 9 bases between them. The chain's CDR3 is CASSSYGANYGYTF. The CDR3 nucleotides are TGTGCCAGCAGTTCCTACGGGGCTAACTATGGCTACACCTTC.

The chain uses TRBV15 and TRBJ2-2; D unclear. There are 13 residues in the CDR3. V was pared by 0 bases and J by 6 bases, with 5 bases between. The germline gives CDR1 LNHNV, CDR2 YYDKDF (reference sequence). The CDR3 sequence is CATSRDEAGELFF. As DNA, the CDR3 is TGTGCCACCAGCAGAGATGAGGCCGGGGAGCTGTTTTTT.

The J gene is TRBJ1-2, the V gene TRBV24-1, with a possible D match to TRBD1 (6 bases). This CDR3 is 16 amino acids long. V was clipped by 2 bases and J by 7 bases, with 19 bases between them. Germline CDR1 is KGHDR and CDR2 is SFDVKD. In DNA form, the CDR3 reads TGTGCCACCAGTGATTCCCAGGGGAGGACACGACGTGGCTACACCTTC. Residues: CATSDSQGRTRRGYTF.

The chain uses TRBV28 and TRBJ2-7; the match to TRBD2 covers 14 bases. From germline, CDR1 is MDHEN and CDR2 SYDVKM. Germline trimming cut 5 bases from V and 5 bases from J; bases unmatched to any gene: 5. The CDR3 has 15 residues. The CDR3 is CASSPGTSGSNEQYV. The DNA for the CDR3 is TGTGCCAGCAGTCCGGGGACTAGCGGGAGTAACGAGCAGTACGTC.

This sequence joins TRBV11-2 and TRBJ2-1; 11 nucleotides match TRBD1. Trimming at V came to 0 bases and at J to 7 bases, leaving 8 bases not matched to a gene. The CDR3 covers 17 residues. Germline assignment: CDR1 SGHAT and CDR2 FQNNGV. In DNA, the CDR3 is TGTGCCAGCAGCTTAGAGGCCGGGACAGGGGGGTGGAATGAGCAGTTCTTC. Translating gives CASSLEAGTGGWNEQFF.

Here the CDR3 reads CASSFGLAGALDEQFF. DNA of the CDR3: TGTGCCAGCAGCTTCGGACTAGCGGGAGCTTTGGATGAGCAGTTCTTC. The V and J genes are TRBV7-3 and TRBJ2-1; 13 bases align to TRBD2. Germline loops: CDR1 SGHTA, CDR2 FQGTGA. V shed 3 bases, J shed 8 bases, and the junction held 7 bases outside the gene matches. The CDR3 totals 16 residues.